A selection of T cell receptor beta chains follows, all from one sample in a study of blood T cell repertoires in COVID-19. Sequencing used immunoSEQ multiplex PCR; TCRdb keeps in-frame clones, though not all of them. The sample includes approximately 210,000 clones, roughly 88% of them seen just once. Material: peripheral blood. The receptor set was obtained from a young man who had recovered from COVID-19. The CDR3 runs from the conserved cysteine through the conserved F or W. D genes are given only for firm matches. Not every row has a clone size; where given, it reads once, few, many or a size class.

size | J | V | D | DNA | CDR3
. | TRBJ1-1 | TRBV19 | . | TGTGCCAGTAGTGACCAGGGGACCTACGCTGAAGCTTTCTTT | CASSDQGTYAEAFF
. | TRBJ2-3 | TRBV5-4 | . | TGTGCCAGCAGCTTCAGGGGAGCAGATACGCAGTATTTT | CASSFRGADTQYF
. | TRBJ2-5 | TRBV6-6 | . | TGTGCCAGCAGTCTTACGCCCGGGGGAACCTCTCAAGAGACCCAGTACTTC | CASSLTPGGTSQETQYF
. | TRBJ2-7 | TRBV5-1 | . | TGCGCCAGCAGCGGTCAGGGTTCACCCCTACGAGAGCAGTACTTC | CASSGQGSPLREQYF
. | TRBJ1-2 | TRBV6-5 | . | TGTGCCAGCAGTTATGGGCCCGTCGAAGGCTACACCTTC | CASSYGPVEGYTF
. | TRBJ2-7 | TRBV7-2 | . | TGTGCCAGCAGCTTTGAGGGAGGACCTTACTACGAGCAGTACTTC | CASSFEGGPYYEQYF
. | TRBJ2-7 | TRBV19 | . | TGTGCCAGTAGTATGTCGGTAACGTCATACGAGCAGTACTTC | CASSMSVTSYEQYF
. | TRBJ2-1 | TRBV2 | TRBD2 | TGTGCCAGCAGTGGAATTAATAGCGGGGAGACCTACAATGAGCAGTTCTTC | CASSGINSGETYNEQFF
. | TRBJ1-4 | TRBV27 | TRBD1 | TGTGCCAGCAGTTTGTCGGGACAGGGACAAAAACTGTTTTTT | CASSLSGQGQKLFF
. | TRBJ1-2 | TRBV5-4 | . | TGTGCCAGCAGCTTGGAAAGCGGGGGGGCGCGTGGCTACACCTTC | CASSLESGGARGYTF
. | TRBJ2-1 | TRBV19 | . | TGTGCCAGTAGGGGAGGCGGCAGGTACAATGAGCAGTTCTTC | CASRGGGRYNEQFF
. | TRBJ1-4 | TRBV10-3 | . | TGTGCCATCAGTGAGTCTAAATTTGAGACGGGGAATGAAAAACTGTTTTTT | CAISESKFETGNEKLFF
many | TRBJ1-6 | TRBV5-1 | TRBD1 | TGCGCCAGCAGCTTGGCGACCGGGACAGGAGATAATTCACCCCTCCACTTT | CASSLATGTGDNSPLHF
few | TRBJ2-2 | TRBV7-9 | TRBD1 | TGTGCCAGCAGCTCGGACAGGACGCTCTCCATCGGGGAGCTGTTTTTT | CASSSDRTLSIGELFF
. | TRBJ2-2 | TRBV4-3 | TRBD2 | TGCGCCAGCAGCCAAGGGACTAGCGGGGGTTTAACCGGGGAGCTGTTTTTT | CASSQGTSGGLTGELFF
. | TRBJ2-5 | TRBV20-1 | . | TGCAGTGCCAGTACCGGGTCACCGGCGCAAGAGACCCAGTACTTC | CSASTGSPAQETQYF
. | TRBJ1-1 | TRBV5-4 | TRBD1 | TGTGCCAGCAGCTACAGGGGGTTGAACACTGAAGCTTTCTTT | CASSYRGLNTEAFF
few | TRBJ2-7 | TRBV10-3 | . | TGTGCCATCCAAATAAGCGGAGGCTACGAGCAGTACTTC | CAIQISGGYEQYF
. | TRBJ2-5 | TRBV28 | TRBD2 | TGTGCCAGCAGTTTAGCGGGGGGAGGGGAGACCCAGTACTTC | CASSLAGGGETQYF
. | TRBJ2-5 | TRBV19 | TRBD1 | TGTGCCACACGATTATCAGGGGGCAGGGAGACCCAGTACTTC | CATRLSGGRETQYF
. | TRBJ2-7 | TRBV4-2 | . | TGTGCCAGCAGCCAAGAGGGCCGGACAGTGGCCTTTTACGAGCAGTACTTC | CASSQEGRTVAFYEQYF
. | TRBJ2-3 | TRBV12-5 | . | TGTGCTAGTGGTTTGGTATTGGGGGGGCCCCCCTCTACGCAGTATTTT | CASGLVLGGPPSTQYF
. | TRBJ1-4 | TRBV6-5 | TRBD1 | TGTGCCAGCAGTTACTCAGGACAGGGGGATGAAAAACTGTTTTTT | CASSYSGQGDEKLFF
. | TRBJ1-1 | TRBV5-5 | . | TGTGCCAGCAGCTTGACAGGTTACACTGAAGCTTTCTTT | CASSLTGYTEAFF
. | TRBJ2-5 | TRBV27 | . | TGTGCCAGCGGCGGCCTGGCAGAGACCCAGTACTTC | CASGGLAETQYF
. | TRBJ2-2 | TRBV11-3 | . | TGTGCCAGCAGCTTAGATTCACACCTGAACACCGGGGAGCTGTTTTTT | CASSLDSHLNTGELFF
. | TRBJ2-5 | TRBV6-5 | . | TGTGCCAGCAGTCACCTGGGGGGGGCGGAGACCCAGTACTTC | CASSHLGGAETQYF
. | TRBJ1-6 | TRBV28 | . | TGTGCCAGCAGCGGGGGAAGCTCCTATAATTCACCCCTCCACTTT | CASSGGSSYNSPLHF
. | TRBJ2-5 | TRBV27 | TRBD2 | TGTGCCATCCGTTCGGGGGGGGTCGGAGAGACCCAGTACTTC | CAIRSGGVGETQYF
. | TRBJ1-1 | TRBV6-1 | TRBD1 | TGTGCCAGCAGTGAAGCGGGCAGGGGGCCCACTGAAGCTTTCTTT | CASSEAGRGPTEAFF
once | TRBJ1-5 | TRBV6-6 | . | TGTGCCAGCAGACGAGTATGGACTCCAGCCGCCGTTCAGCCCCAGCATTTT | CASRRVWTPAAVQPQHF
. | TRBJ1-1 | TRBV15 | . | TGTGCCACCAGCACCTACACTGAAGCTTTCTTT | CATSTYTEAFF
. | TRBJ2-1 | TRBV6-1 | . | TGTGCCAGCAGTGAAGCGCGCGGGGTCTCCTACAATGAGCAGTTCTTC | CASSEARGVSYNEQFF
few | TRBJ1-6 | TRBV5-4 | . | TGTGCCAGCAGCTTGTGGGCGGGCTCGGGGTCACCCCTCCACTTT | CASSLWAGSGSPLHF
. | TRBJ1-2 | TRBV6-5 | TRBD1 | TGTGCCAGCAGTTACTCAGGGACAGGGGGCTACTATGGCTACACCTTC | CASSYSGTGGYYGYTF
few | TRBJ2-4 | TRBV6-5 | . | TGTGCCAGCAGTAAAAAGCTAGCCAAAAACATTCAGTACTTC | CASSKKLAKNIQYF
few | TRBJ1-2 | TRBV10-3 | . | TGTGCCATCAGTGGGAACCCCCCAGGGGAAGATGGCTACACCTTC | CAISGNPPGEDGYTF